The T cell receptor beta chain described here comes from a study of graft-versus-host responses after intestinal transplantation (dated by TCRdb to about 2021). For the study in its entirety: Multivisceral, liver-intestinal, or isolated intestinal transplants were received by the recipients. Alloreactive clones were identified by sequencing pre-transplant mixed lymphocyte reaction products and comparing these products with unstimulated pre-transplant donor and recipient T cells. All recipients received anti-thymocyte globulin induction followed by maintenance tacrolimus and steroids for roughly 3 years. The cohort enrolled approximately 24 intestinal transplant recipients including one retransplant, and a few patients lacking pretransplant specimens were excluded. Samples from three later patients were sequenced in-house on an Illumina MiSeq with MiXCR processing rather than by the commercial service. Donor T cell macrochimerism was defined as a peak of at least 4% donor T cells among recipient peripheral blood mononuclear cells. Bulk TCR-beta CDR3 sequencing was used to track graft-versus-host and host-versus-graft alloreactive T cell clones in the graft, circulation and bone marrow after intestinal transplantation. The study at large found these results: GvH clones were detected in recipient bone marrow, and some of these GvH clones were observed earlier in ileal mucosa or blood, consistent with an intestinal mucosal origin. Patients with donor T cell macrochimerism had high GvH to HvG T cell clonal ratios in their allografts. The relatively low number and heterogeneity of intestinal transplant patients limited the conclusions. Early after transplant, peak levels of circulating GvH clones were associated with declines in HvG clones.

The library was built by means of the immunoSEQ multiplex PCR assay. For most patients, high-throughput TCR-beta CDR3 sequencing of genomic DNA was performed by Adaptive Biotechnologies. As for how the authors treated the data: TCR sequencing data were retrieved from Adaptive's ImmunoSEQ software for 15 to 20 patients, whereas a few other patients were processed with MiXCR and VDJtools. Because the origin of CDR3 nucleotide sequences shared between donor and recipient could not be assigned, those sequences were removed. To be classed as alloreactive, a clone needed at least 2-fold expansion over unstimulated cells and a minimum CFSE-low frequency of 0.002% (template counts) or 0.001% (read counts). Clones detected in sequenced pre-transplant spleen, lymph node, or MLR CFSE-low populations of the donor or recipient were defined as mappable. Cumulative frequency of alloreactive clones was calculated as a percentage of all sequences weighted by copy number. TCRdb holds this immuneACCESS table with in-frame rearrangements only. Some clones are missing; in checked studies, unresolved V genes explain under half, and the rest has no known cause. Clone size and V and J calls were adopted from that table, with D and trimming inferred from the DNA. The sample yields more than 50,000 clones; 91% were counted once. Less than 6% of the sample lies in the top ten.

In the first month after transplant, blood samples were collected up to 4 times, and after that at least monthly when available. At the junction V is shortened by 3 bases and J by 4 bases, with 16 bases in between. The CDR3 runs 15 amino acids, cysteine and phenylalanine included. Only the CDR3 DNA stays, 45 bases, in frame from base 1. From the germline V gene (reference sequence), CDR1 is LNHDA and CDR2 is SQIVND. As to this clone: It lacks a known antigen. Per-base qualities were not stored, and no clone one base away is much larger.

The sample here was PBMCs, taken roughly 660 days after intestinal transplant. The chain uses TRBV19 and TRBJ2-7; 6 matching bases give a weak D call of TRBD2. This receptor was identified in a human patient who received an intestinal transplant, so some T cells may come from the graft donor. For the CDR3, the sequence is CASSIGRSEFYEQYF. In nucleotide form, the sequence is TGTGCCAGTAGTATCGGGAGAAGTGAGTTTTACGAGCAGTACTTC.